These 24 T cell receptor beta chains share one sample of origin, sequenced in a study of beta chain features in type 1 diabetes. Expressed TCRB transcripts were sequenced after all isolated RNA was converted to cDNA. Here immunoSEQ multiplex PCR was the method, and the copy in TCRdb shows in-frame clones only, minus some. The data show roughly 140,000 clones, 10% to 13% seen once. No antigen has been identified for these receptors. General study results and limits: Type 1 diabetes patients had moderately but significantly shorter TCRB CDR3s in all four CD4+ subsets.

Input material: central memory CD4+ T cells from blood. All receptors derive from a young man with type 1 diabetes.

This clone was found a few times. V is TRBV9 and J is TRBJ2-1, with 7 positions matching TRBD1. CDR1 is SGDLS, CDR2 YYNGEE, per germline. The CDR3 length is 15 residues. V was clipped by 2 bases and J by 5 bases; unmatched bases: 7. The CDR3 DNA follows: TGTGCCAGCAGCGTCAGACAGGGATTCGACAATGAGCAGTTCTTC. Amino acid sequence: CASSVRQGFDNEQFF.

In its sample, this clone was seen a few times. The chain carries TRBV25-1 and TRBJ2-1; 12 bases align to TRBD2. V lost 4 bases, J lost 4 bases, and 5 bases stayed unmatched. From germline, CDR1 is MGHDK and CDR2 SYGVNS. The CDR3 extends over 16 amino acids. This CDR3 reads CASSGMTSGSYNEQFF. The CDR3 DNA reads TGTGCCAGCAGTGGGATGACTAGCGGGAGTTACAATGAGCAGTTCTTC.

This clone was seen a few times. The CDR3 sequence is CSVEDSVARTTDTQYF. The CDR3 DNA reads as TGCAGCGTTGAAGACTCCGTAGCGCGGACCACAGATACGCAGTATTTT. The chain links TRBV29-1 to TRBJ2-3; the D gene is possibly TRBD2 (5 bases). CDR1 is SQVTM and CDR2 is ANQGSEA in the germline V gene. V was cut by 0 bases and J by 2 bases, with 15 bases left in between. The CDR3 totals 16 residues.

This clone was recorded a few times. The chain links TRBV27 to TRBJ2-1, with a possible D match to TRBD1 (6 bases). The V and J ends lost 3 bases and 8 bases respectively, with 17 bases between them. Germline loops: CDR1 MNHEY, CDR2 SMNVEV (reference sequence). The CDR3 sequence is 15 residues long. CDR3: CASSLLQGFKDEQFF. CDR3 in DNA: TGTGCCAGCAGTTTGCTACAGGGTTTTAAGGATGAGCAGTTCTTC.

This clone was counted between two and nine times. The chain carries TRBV7-8 and TRBJ2-7; 8 bases line up with TRBD1. The V gene's germline CDR1 is SGHVS and CDR2 FQNEAQ. Unmatched junction bases numbered 9, after V lost 5 bases and J lost 6 bases. CDR3 size: 14 residues. The CDR3 loop is CASSITGGTVEQYF. The DNA for the CDR3 is TGTGCCAGCAGCATTACAGGGGGTACAGTCGAGCAGTACTTC.

The genes are TRBV4-1 and TRBJ1-2, with 8 bases fitting TRBD1. J was trimmed by 8 bases and V by 4 bases; bases with no gene match: 9. The length of the CDR3 is 14 residues. Germline V gene sequence: CDR1 MGHRA, CDR2 YSYEKL. The CDR3 reads CASSPGTGLRGYTF. CDR3 coding DNA: TGCGCCAGCAGCCCGGGGACAGGCTTACGAGGCTACACCTTC.

DNA of the CDR3: TGTGCCTGGAGTGTATGGGCGGGGACCACTGGCACAGATACGCAGTATTTT. Translated: CAWSVWAGTTGTDTQYF. The chain combines TRBV30 with TRBJ2-3; weak D call: TRBD2 (6 bases). The CDR3 is 17 residues long. V was clipped by 0 bases and J by 1 base, with 17 bases between them. From germline, CDR1 is GTSNPN and CDR2 SVGIG (reference sequence).

This clone came up a few times. The rearrangement links TRBV2 to TRBJ2-1; tentative D call: TRBD2 (6 bases). Trimming removed 10 bases at V and 3 bases at J, with 13 bases between. CDR1 and CDR2 from the germline V gene are SNHLY and FYNNEI. This CDR3 has 13 residues. The CDR3, as DNA: TGTGCCATGACTAGGACCAACTACAATGAGCAGTTCTTC. This sequence encodes CAMTRTNYNEQFF.

J is TRBJ2-1 and V is TRBV6-1, with TRBD1 identical over 9 bases. After removal of 4 bases from V and 10 bases from J, the junction contained 5 bases not matched to a gene. Per the germline V gene, CDR1 is MNHNS and CDR2 is SASEGT. CDR3 length: 13 amino acids. CDR3 region: CASSGGTGQEQFF. In nucleotides, the CDR3 is TGTGCCAGCAGTGGGGGGACAGGGCAAGAGCAGTTCTTC.

The chain recombines TRBV28 with TRBJ1-5, with a possible D match to TRBD1 (5 bases). The CDR3 runs 15 residues. Trimming removed 5 bases at V and 7 bases at J, with 18 bases between. Germline V gene lookup returns CDR1 MDHEN and CDR2 SYDVKM. CDR3 sequence reads: CASSPGGGALQPQHF. The CDR3 DNA is TGTGCCAGCAGTCCCGGCGGAGGGGCGTTGCAGCCCCAGCATTTT. Full variable domain (missing parts from reference TRBV28 and TRBJ1-5): DVKVTQSSRYLVKRTGEKVFLECVQDMDHENMFWYRQDPGLGLRLIYFSYDVKMKEKGDIPEGYSVSREKKERFSLILESASTNQTSMYLCASSPGGGALQPQHFGDGTRLSIL.

The V and J genes are TRBV18 and TRBJ1-5, with 7 positions matching TRBD1. After removal of 4 bases from V and 5 bases from J, the junction contained 2 bases not matched to a gene. The CDR3 length is 13 residues. Per the germline V gene, CDR1 is KGHSH and CDR2 is LQKENI. The CDR3 coding sequence is TGTGCCAGCTCACAGGGGGCGGATCAGCCCCAGCATTTT. It yields the protein CASSQGADQPQHF.

The chain uses TRBV14 and TRBJ2-1, with D unclear. V was trimmed by 1 base and J by 0 bases, leaving 7 bases between them. The CDR3 extends over 15 amino acids. Germline CDR1 reads SGHDN; CDR2 reads FVKESK. Here the CDR3 reads CASSQGASSYNEQFF. The CDR3 DNA sequence: TGTGCCAGCAGCCAAGGAGCAAGCTCCTACAATGAGCAGTTCTTC.

CDR3 sequence: CASSLLAVNTGELFF. For the CDR3, the DNA is TGTGCCAGCAGCTTGCTAGCGGTAAACACCGGGGAGCTGTTTTTT. The rearrangement links TRBV7-3 to TRBJ2-2, with 7 nucleotides matching TRBD2. Per germline, CDR1 SGHTA and CDR2 FQGTGA. The CDR3 totals 15 residues. Unmatched junction bases numbered 3, after V lost 3 bases and J lost 2 bases.

V and J are TRBV28 and TRBJ2-1; D remains ambiguous. The CDR3 extends over 12 amino acids. Trimming removed 11 bases at V and 6 bases at J, with 14 bases between. In germline, CDR1 is MDHEN, CDR2 SYDVKM. Here the CDR3 DNA reads TGTGCCGCCAAAAATCTCGGCAATGAGCAGTTCTTC. Translation gives CAAKNLGNEQFF.

The table lists this clone with a few counts. The chain employs TRBV28 and TRBJ1-5; 8 bases are shared with TRBD1. J lost 2 bases, V lost 4 bases, and 7 bases had no gene match. Germline CDR1 MDHEN, CDR2 SYDVKM. This CDR3 contains 16 residues. The CDR3 loop is CASSSNRGGGNQPQHF. CDR3 bases: TGTGCCAGCAGTTCAAACAGGGGGGGAGGCAATCAGCCCCAGCATTTT.

The rearrangement uses TRBV5-6 and TRBJ2-3, with 7 nucleotides matching TRBD2. Germline trimming cut 7 bases from V and 6 bases from J; bases unmatched to any gene: 26. CDR3 length equals 19 residues. The V gene's germline CDR1 is SGHDT and CDR2 YYEEEE. CDR3 region: CASVIPYFIWGGRSDTQYF. CDR3 coding DNA: TGTGCCAGCGTTATCCCGTATTTCATTTGGGGCGGGAGATCTGATACGCAGTATTTT.

The chain links TRBV7-9 to TRBJ1-2; possible D gene TRBD1, 5 bases. Germline-derived CDR1 and CDR2 are SEHNR and FQNEAQ (reference sequence). CDR3 size: 12 residues. The V and J ends lost 4 bases and 8 bases respectively, with 11 bases between them. As DNA, the CDR3 is TGTGCCAGCAGCTCTGGGGGGAGAGGCTACACCTTC. Its protein product is CASSSGGRGYTF.

This clone turned up a few times. The V call is TRBV7-2, the J call TRBJ2-5, with D maybe TRBD2 (6 bases). V was clipped by 1 base and J by 1 base, with 7 bases between them. Germline V lookup: CDR1 SGHTA, CDR2 FQGNSA. This CDR3 is 14 amino acids long. The CDR3 sequence is CASSLGSGQETQYF. CDR3 DNA: TGTGCCAGCAGCTTAGGTAGCGGCCAAGAGACCCAGTACTTC.

The V and J genes are TRBV18 and TRBJ2-7, with D possibly matching TRBD2 (5 bases). CDR1 is KGHSH and CDR2 is LQKENI in the germline V gene. This CDR3 region has 12 residues. V was trimmed by 4 bases and J by 7 bases, leaving 11 bases between them. CDR3 in DNA: TGTGCCAGCTCACTAGCCGGGAAAGAGCAGTACTTC. Its translation: CASSLAGKEQYF.

The chain links TRBV6-5 to TRBJ1-4, with TRBD1 as a possible D gene (6 bases). Germline V lookup: CDR1 MNHEY, CDR2 SVGAGI. Trimming cost V 11 bases and J 5 bases, with 15 bases left between them. The CDR3 loop spans 13 amino acids. CDR3 coding DNA: TGTGCCGGGTCAGACAGGTCGAATGAAAAACTGTTTTTT. Its translation: CAGSDRSNEKLFF.

This rearrangement joins TRBV28 to TRBJ2-7, with TRBD1 matching over 7 bases. CDR3 size: 13 residues. Germline V gene sequence: CDR1 MDHEN, CDR2 SYDVKM. V trimming: 6 bases; J trimming: 3 bases; junction bases outside the gene matches: 5. The CDR3 loop reads CASSRGFSYEQYF. CDR3 nucleotides: TGTGCCAGCAGCAGGGGGTTCAGCTACGAGCAGTACTTC.

The table lists this clone with a few counts. V and J are TRBV29-1 and TRBJ2-5; D uncertain. The germline gives CDR1 SQVTM, CDR2 ANQGSEA. V shed 5 bases and J shed 5 bases, with 12 bases lying between them. The CDR3 runs to 12 residues. The CDR3 region has the DNA TGCAGCGTTATTTCGCAGGCTGAGACCCAGTACTTC. Translation: CSVISQAETQYF.

This clone was seen a handful of times. DNA for the CDR3: TGCGCCAGCAGCCAAGACCCTAGCGGGAGCGCCGGGGAGCTGTTTTTT. It is translated as CASSQDPSGSAGELFF. This chain links TRBV4-3 with TRBJ2-2, with 10 positions matching TRBD2. The V and J ends lost 0 bases and 6 bases, in that order; junction bases with no gene match: 4. The CDR3 covers 16 residues. CDR1 and CDR2 (germline): LGHNA, YSLEER.

There are a few counts of this clone. This chain uses TRBV6-6 with TRBJ2-7; TRBD1 matches 11 bases. CDR3 length equals 15 residues. Germline values: CDR1 MNHNY, CDR2 SVGAGI (reference sequence). Unmatched junction bases numbered 3, after V lost 2 bases and J lost 3 bases. CDR3 DNA sequence: TGTGCCAGCAGTTACCCCGGGACAGGGGGCTACGAGCAGTACTTC. This codes for CASSYPGTGGYEQYF.